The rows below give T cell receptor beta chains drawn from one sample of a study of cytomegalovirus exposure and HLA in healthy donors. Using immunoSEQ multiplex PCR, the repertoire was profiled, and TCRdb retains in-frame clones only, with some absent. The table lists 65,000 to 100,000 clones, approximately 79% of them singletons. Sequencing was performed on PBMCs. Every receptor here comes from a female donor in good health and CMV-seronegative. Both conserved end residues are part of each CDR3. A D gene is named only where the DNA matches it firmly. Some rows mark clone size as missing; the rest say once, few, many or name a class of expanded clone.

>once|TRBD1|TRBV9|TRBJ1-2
TGTGCCAGCAGCCCCCGGACAGGGGGGAGGTATGGCTACACCTTC
CASSPRTGGRYGYTF
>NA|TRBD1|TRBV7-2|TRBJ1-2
TGTGCCAGCAGCCGACAGGGCGTTACTTATGGCTACACCTTC
CASSRQGVTYGYTF
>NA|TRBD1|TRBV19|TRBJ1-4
TGTGCCAGTAGTATAGGGGACAGGGCAACTAATGAAAAACTGTTTTTT
CASSIGDRATNEKLFF
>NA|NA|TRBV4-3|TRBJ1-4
TGCGCCAGCAGCCAAGATCCCGAGCAAAAACTGTTTTTT
CASSQDPEQKLFF
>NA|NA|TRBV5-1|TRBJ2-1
TGCGCCAGCAGCCTGGACTACTACAATGAGCAGTTCTTC
CASSLDYYNEQFF
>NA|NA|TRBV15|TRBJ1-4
TGTGCCACCAGCAGAGATGCGAATGAAAAACTGTTTTTT
CATSRDANEKLFF
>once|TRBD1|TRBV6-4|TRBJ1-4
TGTGCCAGCTCAGGGGGCAAAGGAACTAATGAAAAACTGTTTTTT
CASSGGKGTNEKLFF
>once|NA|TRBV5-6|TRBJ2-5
TGTGCCAGCAGCCCGAGGACTGGAGGGACCCAGTACTTC
CASSPRTGGTQYF
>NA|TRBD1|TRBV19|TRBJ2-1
TGTGCCAGTAGTCTAATGACAGGGGGTGCCCCAGACAATGAGCAGTTCTTC
CASSLMTGGAPDNEQFF
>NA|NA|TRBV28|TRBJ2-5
TGTGCCAGCAGCCCTGCTGGAGCCCGGGGAGAGACCCAGTACTTC
CASSPAGARGETQYF
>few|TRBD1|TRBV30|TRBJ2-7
TGTGCCTGGAGTCGGGGACAGGGCGGCAACGAGCAGTACTTC
CAWSRGQGGNEQYF
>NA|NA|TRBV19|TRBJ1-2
TGTGCCAGTAGTATATCTGTCTATGGCTACACCTTC
CASSISVYGYTF
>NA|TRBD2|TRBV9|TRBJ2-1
TGTGCCAGCAGCGCTAGCGGGGGGTTGATTCAGGATGAGCAGTTCTTC
CASSASGGLIQDEQFF
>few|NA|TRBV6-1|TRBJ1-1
TGTGCCAGCAGTGAAGCAGGGAGGGTTGCGCTTTACACTGAAGCTTTCTTT
CASSEAGRVALYTEAFF
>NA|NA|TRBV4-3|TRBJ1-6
TGCGCCAGCAGCCAAGGGGGGACTGCTCCACCCCTCCACTTT
CASSQGGTAPPLHF
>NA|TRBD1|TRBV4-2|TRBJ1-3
TGTGCCAGCAGCCAAGAAACCCTGGACAGGCCGAACACCATATATTTT
CASSQETLDRPNTIYF
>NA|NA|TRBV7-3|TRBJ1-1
TGTGCCAGCAGCCAAGGGGGGGCAGGGACTGAAGCTTTCTTT
CASSQGGAGTEAFF
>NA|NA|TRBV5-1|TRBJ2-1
TGCGCCAGCAGCTTGACTAGTCGCGGTGATGAGCAGTTCTTC
CASSLTSRGDEQFF
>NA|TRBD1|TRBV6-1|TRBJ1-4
TGTGCCAGCGCGCCGGGACAGGGGAATGAAAAACTGTTTTTT
CASAPGQGNEKLFF
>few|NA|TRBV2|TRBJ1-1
TGTGCCAGCAGTCAAGATAGCCCTGAAGCTTTCTTT
CASSQDSPEAFF
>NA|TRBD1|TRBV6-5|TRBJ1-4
TGTGCCAGCAGTCCTCCGGGACAGCTTGAAAAACTGTTTTTT
CASSPPGQLEKLFF
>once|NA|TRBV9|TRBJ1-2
TGTGCCAGCAGCGCACAACCTAACTATGGCTACACCTTC
CASSAQPNYGYTF
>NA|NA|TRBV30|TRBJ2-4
TGTGCCTGGAGTGTCGGGGGAAACATTCAGTACTTC
CAWSVGGNIQYF
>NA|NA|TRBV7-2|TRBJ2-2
TGTGCCAGCAGCGAAACAACACTAGGCACCGGGGAGCTGTTTTTT
CASSETTLGTGELFF
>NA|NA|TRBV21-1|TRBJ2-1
TGTGCCAGCAGCACCCGGCGGTTATCCTACAATGAGCAGTTCTTC
CASSTRRLSYNEQFF
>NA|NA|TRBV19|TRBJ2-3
TGTGCCAGTAGTAGAGGTAACACAGATACGCAGTATTTT
CASSRGNTDTQYF
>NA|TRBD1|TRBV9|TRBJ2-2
TGTGCCAGCAGCGCCCGGACAGGCTCGAACACCGGGGAGCTGTTTTTT
CASSARTGSNTGELFF
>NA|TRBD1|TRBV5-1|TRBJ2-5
TGCGCCAGTCGGACAGGGGCGGTAGAGACCCAGTACTTC
CASRTGAVETQYF
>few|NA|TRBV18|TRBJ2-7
TGTGCCAGCTCACCCGAGGCAGGGCCCTACGAGCAGTACTTC
CASSPEAGPYEQYF
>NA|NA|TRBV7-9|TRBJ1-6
TGTGCCAGCAGCGCGGACAGCTCCTATAATTCACCCCTCCACTTT
CASSADSSYNSPLHF
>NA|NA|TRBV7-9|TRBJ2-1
TGTGCCAGCAGCTCGTCCTGGGGGGAGATCAATGAGCAGTTCTTC
CASSSSWGEINEQFF
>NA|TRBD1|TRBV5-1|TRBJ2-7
TGCGCCAGCAGCAGGACCGGGACAGGGGCTTACGAGCAGTACTTC
CASSRTGTGAYEQYF
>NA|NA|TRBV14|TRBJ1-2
TGTGCCAGCAGCCTAGACTCCTTATATGGCTACACCTTC
CASSLDSLYGYTF
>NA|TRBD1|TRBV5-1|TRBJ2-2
TGCGCCAGCAGGGGGACAGGGGCCAACACCGGGGAGCTGTTTTTT
CASRGTGANTGELFF
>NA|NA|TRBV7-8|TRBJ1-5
TGTGCCAGCAGCTTAGATGTGGGTAGTCTGAGGAATGATGGCAATCAGCCCCAGCATTTT
CASSLDVGSLRNDGNQPQHF
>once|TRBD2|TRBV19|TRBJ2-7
TGTGCCAGTAGTATAAGGCCTAGCGGGAACGAGCAGTACTTC
CASSIRPSGNEQYF
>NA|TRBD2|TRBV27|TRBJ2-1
TGTGCCAGCAGTTTATCTTGGACTAGCGGGGGGGATGAGCAGTTCTTC
CASSLSWTSGGDEQFF
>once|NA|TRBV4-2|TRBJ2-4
TGTGCCAGCAGCCAAAAGGGGGGGGATCTAGCCAAAAACATTCAGTACTTC
CASSQKGGDLAKNIQYF
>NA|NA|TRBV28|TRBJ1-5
TGTGCCAGCAGTTTTGCGACTCTACTCACCGGCAATCAGCCCCAGCATTTT
CASSFATLLTGNQPQHF
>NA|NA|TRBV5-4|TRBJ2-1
TGTGCCAGCAGCATCAGGGGTAGCTCCTACAATGAGCAGTTCTTC
CASSIRGSSYNEQFF
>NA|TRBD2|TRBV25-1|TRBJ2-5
TGTGCCAGCAGTCGAGCGGGGAAGCAAGAGACCCAGTACTTC
CASSRAGKQETQYF
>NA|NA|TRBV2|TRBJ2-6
TGTGCCAGCTTCAGACTCTCTGGGGCCAACGTCCTGACTTTC
CASFRLSGANVLTF
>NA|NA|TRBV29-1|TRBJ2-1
TGCAGCGTTGACCGGGATAATGAGCAGTTCTTC
CSVDRDNEQFF
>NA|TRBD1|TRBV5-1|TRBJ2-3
TGCGCCAGCAGCTTGGCCCTGGGACAGGGTACAGATACGCAGTATTTT
CASSLALGQGTDTQYF
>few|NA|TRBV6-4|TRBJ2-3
TGTGCCAGCAGTGACGGGACTGACACAGATACGCAGTATTTT
CASSDGTDTDTQYF
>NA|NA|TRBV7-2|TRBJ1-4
TGTGCCAGCAGCTTAGATGGCAGGGTGGGTGAAAAACTGTTTTTT
CASSLDGRVGEKLFF
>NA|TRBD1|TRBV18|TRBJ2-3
TGTGCCAGCTCAGGAGGACAGGGGTCCCCAGATACGCAGTATTTT
CASSGGQGSPDTQYF
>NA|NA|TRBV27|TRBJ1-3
TGTGCCAGCAGTTTAAATCAGGGCCCTACAAACACCATATATTTT
CASSLNQGPTNTIYF